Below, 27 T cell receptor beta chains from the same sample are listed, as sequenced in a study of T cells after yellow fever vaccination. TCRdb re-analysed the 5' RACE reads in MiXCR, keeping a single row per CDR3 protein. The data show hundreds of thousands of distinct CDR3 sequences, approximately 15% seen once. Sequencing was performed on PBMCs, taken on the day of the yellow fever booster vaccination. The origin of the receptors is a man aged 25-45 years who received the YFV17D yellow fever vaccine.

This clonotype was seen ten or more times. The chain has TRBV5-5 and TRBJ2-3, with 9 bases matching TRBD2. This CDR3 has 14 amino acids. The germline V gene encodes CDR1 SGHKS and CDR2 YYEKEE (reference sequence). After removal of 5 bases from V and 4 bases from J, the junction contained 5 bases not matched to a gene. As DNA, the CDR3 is TGTGCCAGCAGTCTTAGCGGGAGCCCAGATACGCAGTATTTT. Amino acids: CASSLSGSPDTQYF.

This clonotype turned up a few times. The CDR3 DNA reads TGTGCCAGCACCCAGGGGAGGAGGGGGCTAGCGGGTAGTGATTACGAGCAGTACTTC. Protein product: CASTQGRRGLAGSDYEQYF. J is TRBJ2-7 and V is TRBV6-1, with D possibly TRBD2 on 8 matching bases. The CDR3 runs 19 residues. Looked up from germline, CDR1 is MNHNS and CDR2 is SASEGT. V lost 7 bases and J 4 bases, leaving 32 bases between the germline ends.

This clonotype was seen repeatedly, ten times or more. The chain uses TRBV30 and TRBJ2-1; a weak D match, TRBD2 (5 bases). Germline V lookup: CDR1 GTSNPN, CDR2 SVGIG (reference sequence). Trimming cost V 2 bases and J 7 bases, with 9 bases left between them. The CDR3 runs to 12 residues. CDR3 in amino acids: CAWSFGGNEQFF. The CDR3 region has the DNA TGTGCCTGGAGTTTCGGCGGGAATGAGCAGTTCTTC.

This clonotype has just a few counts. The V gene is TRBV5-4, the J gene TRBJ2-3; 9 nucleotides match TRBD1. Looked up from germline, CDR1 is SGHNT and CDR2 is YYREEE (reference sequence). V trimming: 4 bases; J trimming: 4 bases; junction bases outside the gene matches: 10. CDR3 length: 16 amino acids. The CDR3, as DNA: TGTGCCAGCAGCCTGTGGACAGGGGTTGTCGCAGATACGCAGTATTTT. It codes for CASSLWTGVVADTQYF.

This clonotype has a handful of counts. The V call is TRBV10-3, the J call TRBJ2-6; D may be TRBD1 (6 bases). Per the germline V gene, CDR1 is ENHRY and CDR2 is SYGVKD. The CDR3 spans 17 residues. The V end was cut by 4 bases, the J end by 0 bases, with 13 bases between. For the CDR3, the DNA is TGTGCCATCAGTGGAGACAGGATCTTCTCTGGGGCCAACGTCCTGACTTTC. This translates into CAISGDRIFSGANVLTF.

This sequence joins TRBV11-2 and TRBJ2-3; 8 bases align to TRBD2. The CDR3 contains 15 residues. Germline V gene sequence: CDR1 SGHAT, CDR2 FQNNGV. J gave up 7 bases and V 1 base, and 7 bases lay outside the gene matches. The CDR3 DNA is TGTGCCAGCAGCTTAGCCCGGGAGGGCTCGAATACGCAGTATTTT. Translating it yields CASSLAREGSNTQYF.

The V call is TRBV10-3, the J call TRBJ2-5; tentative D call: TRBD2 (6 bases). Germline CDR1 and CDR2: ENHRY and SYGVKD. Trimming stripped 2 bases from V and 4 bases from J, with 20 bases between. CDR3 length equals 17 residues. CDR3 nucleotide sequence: TGTGCCATCAGTGAGGGGGGTGGAGCCGGGAGTCGAGAGACCCAGTACTTC. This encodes CAISEGGGAGSRETQYF.

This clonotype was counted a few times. The CDR3 coding sequence is TGTGCCAGCAGCCGCCCGGGGGGTAGGGAGCTGTTTTTT. This encodes CASSRPGGRELFF. The V and J genes are TRBV11-2 and TRBJ2-2; 7 bases fit TRBD2. V shed 5 bases, J shed 9 bases, and the junction held 6 bases outside the gene matches. Germline V gene data show CDR1 as SGHAT and CDR2 as FQNNGV. The CDR3 spans 13 residues.

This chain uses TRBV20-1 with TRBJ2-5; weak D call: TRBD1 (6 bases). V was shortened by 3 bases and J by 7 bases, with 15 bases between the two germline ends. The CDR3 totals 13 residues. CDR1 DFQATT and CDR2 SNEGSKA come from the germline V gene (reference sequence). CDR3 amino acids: CSASFADSGTQYF. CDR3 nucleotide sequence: TGCAGTGCTAGTTTCGCGGACAGTGGGACCCAGTACTTC.

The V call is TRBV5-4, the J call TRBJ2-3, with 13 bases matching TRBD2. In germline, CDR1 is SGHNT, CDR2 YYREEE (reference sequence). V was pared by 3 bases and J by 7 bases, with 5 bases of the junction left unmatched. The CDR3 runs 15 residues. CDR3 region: CASSSGTSGTNTQYF. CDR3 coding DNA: TGTGCCAGCAGCTCCGGGACTAGCGGGACAAATACGCAGTATTTT.

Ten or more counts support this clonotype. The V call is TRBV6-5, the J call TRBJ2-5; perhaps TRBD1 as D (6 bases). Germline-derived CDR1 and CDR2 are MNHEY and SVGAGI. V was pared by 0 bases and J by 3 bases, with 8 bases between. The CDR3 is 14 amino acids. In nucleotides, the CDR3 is TGTGCCAGCAGTTACTCATACAGGGAAGAGACCCAGTACTTC. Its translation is CASSYSYREETQYF.

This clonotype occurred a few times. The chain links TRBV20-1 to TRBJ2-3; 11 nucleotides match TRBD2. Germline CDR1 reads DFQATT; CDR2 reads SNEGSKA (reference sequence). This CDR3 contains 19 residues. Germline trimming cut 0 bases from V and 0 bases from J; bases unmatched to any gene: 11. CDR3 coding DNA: TGCAGTGCTAGAGAATTGCCCCGACTAGCGGGACTCAGCACAGATACGCAGTATTTT. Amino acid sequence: CSARELPRLAGLSTDTQYF.

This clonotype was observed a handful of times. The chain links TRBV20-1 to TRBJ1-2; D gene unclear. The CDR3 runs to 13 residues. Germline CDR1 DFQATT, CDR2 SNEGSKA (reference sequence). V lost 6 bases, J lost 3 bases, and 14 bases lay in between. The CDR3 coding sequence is TGCAGTGCCAACGAACGAAACGACTATGGCTACACCTTC. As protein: CSANERNDYGYTF.

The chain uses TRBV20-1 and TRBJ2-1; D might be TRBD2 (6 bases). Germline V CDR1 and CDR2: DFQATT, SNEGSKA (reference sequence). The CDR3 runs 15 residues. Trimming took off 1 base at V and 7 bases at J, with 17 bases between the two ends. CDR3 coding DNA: TGCAGTGCTAGAGCCAAGGAGGGACGGGTTAATGAGCAGTTCTTC. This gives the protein CSARAKEGRVNEQFF.

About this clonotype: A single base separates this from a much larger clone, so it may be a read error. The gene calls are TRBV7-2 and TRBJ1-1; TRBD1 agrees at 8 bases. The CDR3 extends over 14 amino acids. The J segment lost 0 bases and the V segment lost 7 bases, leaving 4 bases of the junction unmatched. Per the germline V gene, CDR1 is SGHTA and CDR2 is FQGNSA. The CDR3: CASTQGQVNTEAFF. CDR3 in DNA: TGTGCCAGCACCCAGGGACAGGTGAACACTGAAGCTTTCTTT.

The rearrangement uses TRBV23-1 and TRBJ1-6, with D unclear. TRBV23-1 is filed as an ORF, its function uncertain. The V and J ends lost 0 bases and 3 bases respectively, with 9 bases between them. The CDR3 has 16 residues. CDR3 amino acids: CASSQSSEHYNSPLHF. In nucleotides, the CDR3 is TGCGCCAGCAGTCAATCGTCAGAGCACTATAATTCACCCCTCCACTTT.

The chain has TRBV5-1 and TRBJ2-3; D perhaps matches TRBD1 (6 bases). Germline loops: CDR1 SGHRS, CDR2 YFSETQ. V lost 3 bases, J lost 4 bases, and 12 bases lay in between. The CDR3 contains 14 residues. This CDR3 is CASSWGQQADTQYF. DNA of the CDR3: TGCGCCAGCAGCTGGGGGCAGCAAGCAGATACGCAGTATTTT.

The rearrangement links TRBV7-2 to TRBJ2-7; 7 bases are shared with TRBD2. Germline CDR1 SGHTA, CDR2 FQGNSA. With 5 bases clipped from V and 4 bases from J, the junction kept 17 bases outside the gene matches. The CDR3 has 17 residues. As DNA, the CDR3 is TGTGCCAGCAGCATTCGTGTGGGAGGGAGAGAAAAGTACGAGCAGTACTTC. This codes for CASSIRVGGREKYEQYF. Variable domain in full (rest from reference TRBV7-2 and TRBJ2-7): GAGVSQSPSNKVTEKGKDVELRCDPISGHTALYWYRQSLGQGLEFLIYFQGNSAPDKSGLPSDRFSAERTGGSVSTLTIQRTQQEDSAVYLCASSIRVGGREKYEQYFGPGTRLTVT.

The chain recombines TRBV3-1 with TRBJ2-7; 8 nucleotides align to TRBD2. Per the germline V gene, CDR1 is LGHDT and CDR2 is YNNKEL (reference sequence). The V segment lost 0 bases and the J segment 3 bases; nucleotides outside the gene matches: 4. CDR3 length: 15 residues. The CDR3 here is CASSQDGLAFYEQYF. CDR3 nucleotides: TGTGCCAGCAGCCAAGATGGACTAGCTTTCTACGAGCAGTACTTC.

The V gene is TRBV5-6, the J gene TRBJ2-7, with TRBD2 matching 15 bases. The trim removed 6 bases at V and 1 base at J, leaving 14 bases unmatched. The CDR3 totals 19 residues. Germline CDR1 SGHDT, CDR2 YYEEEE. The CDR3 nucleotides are TGTGCCAGCATCCTTTACAGGGGACTAGCGGGAGGAAGATCCTACGAGCAGTACTTC. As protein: CASILYRGLAGGRSYEQYF.

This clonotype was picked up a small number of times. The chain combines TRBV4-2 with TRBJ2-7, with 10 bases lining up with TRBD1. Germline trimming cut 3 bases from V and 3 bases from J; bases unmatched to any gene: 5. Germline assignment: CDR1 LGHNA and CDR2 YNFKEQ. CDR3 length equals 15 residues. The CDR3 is CASSQTGTGDYEQYF. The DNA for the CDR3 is TGTGCCAGCAGCCAGACAGGGACAGGGGACTACGAGCAGTACTTC.

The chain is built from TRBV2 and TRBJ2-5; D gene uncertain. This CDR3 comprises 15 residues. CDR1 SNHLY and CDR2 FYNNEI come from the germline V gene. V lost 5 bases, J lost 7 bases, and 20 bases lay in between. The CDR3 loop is CASSPDRAGIVTQYF. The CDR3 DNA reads TGTGCCAGCAGTCCAGATAGGGCAGGAATTGTGACCCAGTACTTC. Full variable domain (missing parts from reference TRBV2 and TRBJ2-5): EPEVTQTPSHQVTQMGQEVILRCVPISNHLYFYWYRQILGQKVEFLVSFYNNEISEKSEIFDDQFSVERPDGSNFTLKIRSTKLEDSAMYFCASSPDRAGIVTQYFGPGTRLLVL.

The CDR3 reads CASSPGRGRETQYF. CDR3 nucleotide sequence: TGCGCCAGCAGCCCAGGACGGGGACGGGAGACCCAGTACTTC. This chain links TRBV5-1 with TRBJ2-5; D assignment may be TRBD1 or TRBD2 (5 bases each). Looked up from germline, CDR1 is SGHRS and CDR2 is YFSETQ. This CDR3 has 14 amino acids. The ends were cut back, 4 bases at V and 5 bases at J, with 15 bases in the middle.

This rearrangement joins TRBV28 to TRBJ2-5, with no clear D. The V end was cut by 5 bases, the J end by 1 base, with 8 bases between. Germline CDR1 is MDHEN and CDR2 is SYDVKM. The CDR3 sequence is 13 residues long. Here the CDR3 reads CASSRPIQETQYF. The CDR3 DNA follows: TGTGCCAGCAGTAGGCCGATCCAAGAGACCCAGTACTTC.

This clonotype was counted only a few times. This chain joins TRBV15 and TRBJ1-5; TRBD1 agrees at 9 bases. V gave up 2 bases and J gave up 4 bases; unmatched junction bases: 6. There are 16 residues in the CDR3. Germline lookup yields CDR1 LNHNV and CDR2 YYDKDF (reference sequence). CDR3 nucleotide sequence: TGTGCCACCAGCAGAAGAGGACAGGGGATAAATCAGCCCCAGCATTTT. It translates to CATSRRGQGINQPQHF. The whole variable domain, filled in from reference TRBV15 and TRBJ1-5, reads DAMVIQNPRYQVTQFGKPVTLSCSQTLNHNVMYWYQQKSSQAPKLLFHYYDKDFNNEADTPDNFQSRRPNTSFCFLDIRSPGLGDTAMYLCATSRRGQGINQPQHFGDGTRLSIL.

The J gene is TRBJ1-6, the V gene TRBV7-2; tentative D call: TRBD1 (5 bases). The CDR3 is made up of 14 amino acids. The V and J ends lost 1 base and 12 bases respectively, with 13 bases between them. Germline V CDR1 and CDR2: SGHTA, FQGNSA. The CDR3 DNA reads TGTGCCAGCAGCTTAGAGGGGACCCGGGTACCCCTCCACTTT. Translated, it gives CASSLEGTRVPLHF.

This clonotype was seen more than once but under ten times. As DNA, the CDR3 is TGTGCCAGCAGTGCCTTATACAGGGGGGCGGATCTGACCCAGTACTTC. As protein: CASSALYRGADLTQYF. V and J are TRBV28 and TRBJ2-5, with TRBD1 matching 8 bases. The germline CDR1 and CDR2 sequences are MDHEN and SYDVKM. The CDR3 runs 16 residues. V lost 5 bases and J lost 7; bases outside the gene matches: 15.